What follows are 22 T cell receptor beta chains derived from one specimen sequenced in a study of graft-versus-host responses after intestinal transplantation. Libraries were prepared by immunoSEQ multiplex PCR; TCRdb keeps only in-frame clonotypes and omits some of them. The sample has roughly 98,000 clones, over 80% seen once. Their antigens are not known. The specimen was unstimulated CD8+ T cells sorted from spleen or lymph node cells, collected before transplant. These receptors were obtained from a human donor who was the organ donor for an intestinal transplant.

The chain carries TRBV10-2 and TRBJ2-5; 8 positions agree with TRBD2. V shed 7 bases, J shed 0 bases, and the junction held 13 bases outside the gene matches. Germline V CDR1 and CDR2: WSHSY, SAAADI. The CDR3 has 17 residues. In DNA, the CDR3 is TGCGCCAGCAAGCGACGGCGGGGGGTCCTTAACCAAGAGACCCAGTACTTC. Translation: CASKRRRGVLNQETQYF.

The chain uses TRBV28 and TRBJ1-5, with D hard to call. The CDR3 runs 12 residues. The V end lost 11 bases, the J end lost 9 bases, and 17 bases lay between the germline ends. Germline CDR1 is MDHEN and CDR2 is SYDVKM. The CDR3 reads CAASRGTSPQHF. CDR3 nucleotide sequence: TGTGCCGCAAGCCGGGGTACCTCGCCCCAGCATTTT.

The chain combines TRBV5-5 with TRBJ2-2; D is perhaps TRBD2 (6 bases). CDR1 is SGHKS, CDR2 YYEKEE, per germline (reference sequence). The CDR3 totals 17 residues. V lost 0 bases, J lost 1 base, and 13 bases lay in between. CDR3 coding DNA: TGTGCCAGCAGCTTGGCCCCCACGGGGGAGAACACCGGGGAGCTGTTTTTT. Its protein product is CASSLAPTGENTGELFF.

This CDR3 is CASSRDRGGNTIYF. Written as DNA, the CDR3 is TGTGCCAGCAGCCGCGACAGGGGAGGAAACACCATATATTTT. V and J are TRBV7-6 and TRBJ1-3; TRBD1 matches at 8 bases. Trimming took 5 bases from V and 4 from J; bases not matched to a gene: 4. The CDR3 spans 14 residues. Germline loops: CDR1 SGHVS, CDR2 FNYEAQ.

This chain links TRBV5-6 with TRBJ1-1; D perhaps matches TRBD1 (5 bases). Germline V lookup: CDR1 SGHDT, CDR2 YYEEEE. Trimming removed 2 bases from V and 5 bases from J, with 10 bases in between. The CDR3 has 13 residues. CDR3 sequence: CASSFGGGTEAFF. DNA of the CDR3: TGTGCCAGCAGCTTCGGGGGGGGGACTGAAGCTTTCTTT. The full variable domain, its missing parts supplied by reference TRBV5-6 and TRBJ1-1, is DAGVTQSPTHLIKTRGQQVTLRCSPKSGHDTVSWYQQALGQGPQFIFQYYEEEERQRGNFPDRFSGHQFPNYSSELNVNALLLGDSALYLCASSFGGGTEAFFGQGTRLTVV.

The V gene is TRBV9, the J gene TRBJ2-2; no clear D. Trimming took off 6 bases at V and 1 base at J, with 4 bases between the two ends. The CDR3 totals 12 residues. Germline V gene data show CDR1 as SGDLS and CDR2 as YYNGEE. CDR3 sequence: CASTLNTGELFF. The CDR3 DNA reads TGTGCCAGCACCTTGAACACCGGGGAGCTGTTTTTT.

The rearrangement uses TRBV6-5 and TRBJ1-6; D not certain. V was trimmed by 10 bases and J by 10 bases, leaving 8 bases between them. CDR3 length: 10 amino acids. Germline assignment: CDR1 MNHEY and CDR2 SVGAGI. CDR3 nucleotides: TGTGCCACCCCAGGATCACCCCTCCACTTT. Translation gives CATPGSPLHF.

The rearrangement links TRBV7-9 to TRBJ2-1, with D possibly being TRBD1 (6 bases). The CDR3 totals 16 residues. Germline V CDR1 and CDR2: SEHNR, FQNEAQ (reference sequence). Deletions cut 3 bases from V and 4 bases from J, with 16 bases between. CDR3: CASSLIQGPPYNEQFF. The CDR3 nucleotides read TGTGCCAGCAGCTTGATACAGGGACCCCCGTACAATGAGCAGTTCTTC. Combining the CDR3 with reference TRBV7-9 and TRBJ2-1 gives the whole variable domain DTGVSQNPRHKITKRGQNVTFRCDPISEHNRLYWYRQTLGQGPEFLTYFQNEAQLEKSRLLSDRFSAERPKGSFSTLEIQRTEQGDSAMYLCASSLIQGPPYNEQFFGPGTRLTVL.

This chain uses TRBV5-1 with TRBJ2-3, with 9 nucleotides matching TRBD2. The CDR3 length is 20 residues. With 1 base clipped from V and 2 bases from J, the junction kept 17 bases outside the gene matches. In germline, CDR1 is SGHRS, CDR2 YFSETQ. Here the CDR3 reads CASSLILGATSGYYTDTQYF. The CDR3 DNA is TGCGCCAGCAGCTTGATTCTGGGGGCGACTAGCGGATACTACACAGATACGCAGTATTTT.

The V call is TRBV4-3, the J call TRBJ2-1, with a weak D call TRBD2 (6 bases). Germline V CDR1 and CDR2: LGHNA, YSLEER. Trimming took off 3 bases at V and 7 bases at J, with 22 bases between the two ends. The CDR3 is 17 residues long. The chain's CDR3 is CASSHMARRAGRNEQFF. The CDR3 nucleotides read TGCGCCAGCAGCCATATGGCTCGGCGCGCGGGGAGGAATGAGCAGTTCTTC.

The V gene is TRBV5-1, the J gene TRBJ2-1; the match to TRBD2 covers 9 bases. Germline V gives CDR1 SGHRS, CDR2 YFSETQ. CDR3 size: 17 residues. V dropped 1 base and J dropped 9; count of bases not matched to a gene: 14. The CDR3 nucleotides read TGCGCCAGCAGCTTGTATCCTAGCGGGGAGGGTTTCGCTGAGCAGTTCTTC. It specifies CASSLYPSGEGFAEQFF.

The CDR3 loop reads CASSERDRGLWDTQYF. In DNA, the CDR3 is TGTGCCAGCAGTGAGAGGGACAGGGGCCTGTGGGATACGCAGTATTTT. The V gene is TRBV6-1, the J gene TRBJ2-3; 10 nucleotides line up with TRBD1. CDR1 MNHNS and CDR2 SASEGT come from the germline V gene. The CDR3 has 16 amino acids. After removal of 3 bases from V and 6 bases from J, the junction contained 9 bases not matched to a gene.

V and J are TRBV19 and TRBJ2-2; TRBD1 matches 7 bases. The CDR3 consists of 13 residues. J was trimmed by 3 bases and V by 6 bases; bases with no gene match: 1. Germline lookup yields CDR1 LNHDA and CDR2 SQIVND (reference sequence). This CDR3 reads CASRTGYTGELFF. The CDR3 DNA is TGTGCCAGTAGGACAGGGTACACCGGGGAGCTGTTTTTT.

V and J are TRBV7-9 and TRBJ1-4, with D hard to call. CDR3 length equals 13 residues. Germline V lookup: CDR1 SEHNR, CDR2 FQNEAQ (reference sequence). The ends were cut back, 3 bases at V and 8 bases at J, with 10 bases in the middle. In DNA form, the CDR3 reads TGTGCCAGCAGCTTCCGAATGGAGGAAAAACTGTTTTTT. This codes for CASSFRMEEKLFF.

The CDR3 spells CASSTAGVQPQHF. CDR3 bases: TGTGCCAGCAGCACAGCAGGGGTTCAGCCCCAGCATTTT. The gene calls are TRBV5-6 and TRBJ1-5; maybe TRBD1 (6 bases). This CDR3 comprises 13 residues. In germline, CDR1 is SGHDT, CDR2 YYEEEE. Between the trimmed V and J ends, which lost 4 bases and 6 bases, there was a span of 11 bases. Full variable domain (outside the CDR3, taken from reference TRBV5-6 and TRBJ1-5): DAGVTQSPTHLIKTRGQQVTLRCSPKSGHDTVSWYQQALGQGPQFIFQYYEEEERQRGNFPDRFSGHQFPNYSSELNVNALLLGDSALYLCASSTAGVQPQHFGDGTRLSIL.

The rearrangement links TRBV9 to TRBJ1-2; D not resolved. From germline, CDR1 is SGDLS and CDR2 YYNGEE. The V end lost 4 bases, the J end lost 7 bases, and 17 bases lay between the germline ends. The CDR3 sequence is 14 residues long. The CDR3 loop is CASSNSPAPAGYTF. The CDR3 DNA follows: TGTGCCAGCAGCAATAGCCCCGCTCCTGCTGGCTACACCTTC.

Notes on this clone: At the DNA level, this CDR3 is encoded by other sequences in the same sample as well. The chain joins TRBV20-1 to TRBJ2-7; D not resolved. Per germline, CDR1 DFQATT and CDR2 SNEGSKA (reference sequence). V was clipped by 1 base and J by 5 bases, with 6 bases between them. The CDR3 is 11 residues long. CDR3 residues: CSARVSNEQYF. Written as DNA, the CDR3 is TGCAGTGCTAGAGTCAGTAACGAGCAGTACTTC.

V is TRBV11-2 and J is TRBJ2-1, with 9 bases identical to TRBD2. Germline values: CDR1 SGHAT, CDR2 FQNNGV. The CDR3 contains 15 residues. V gave up 1 base and J gave up 5 bases; unmatched junction bases: 3. The CDR3 reads CASSLVREGNNEQFF. Written as DNA, the CDR3 is TGTGCCAGCAGCTTAGTGCGGGAGGGAAACAATGAGCAGTTCTTC.

This chain connects TRBV5-6 to TRBJ2-1; 8 bases are a match to TRBD2. Germline values: CDR1 SGHDT, CDR2 YYEEEE. V trimming: 0 bases; J trimming: 4 bases; junction bases outside the gene matches: 6. The CDR3 extends over 16 amino acids. CDR3 loop: CASSLARGGRYNEQFF. CDR3 DNA sequence: TGTGCCAGCAGCTTGGCTCGCGGGGGGAGATACAATGAGCAGTTCTTC.

The genes are TRBV11-2 and TRBJ2-3; 7 bases align to TRBD2. V was clipped by 8 bases and J by 5 bases; unmatched bases: 16. Germline V lookup: CDR1 SGHAT, CDR2 FQNNGV. The CDR3 totals 16 residues. CDR3 nucleotide sequence: TGTGCCAGCGCTCGTGGTCCGCGGGGGATGGGAGATACGCAGTATTTT. It yields the protein CASARGPRGMGDTQYF.

This rearrangement joins TRBV11-2 to TRBJ1-4, with a tentative D call TRBD1 (6 bases). V shed 0 bases and J shed 7 bases, with 18 bases lying between them. Germline V gives CDR1 SGHAT, CDR2 FQNNGV. This CDR3 comprises 17 residues. DNA for the CDR3: TGTGCCAGCAGCTTAGATCCTGTGGGGGCGAGTCTTGAAAAACTGTTTTTT. Amino acid sequence: CASSLDPVGASLEKLFF.

The chain couples TRBV7-9 to TRBJ1-1; tentative D call: TRBD1 (5 bases). CDR1 SEHNR and CDR2 FQNEAQ come from the germline V gene (reference sequence). This CDR3 has 14 amino acids. V was trimmed by 5 bases and J by 1 base, leaving 11 bases between them. The CDR3 reads CASSPHQGNTEAFF. CDR3 in DNA: TGTGCCAGCAGCCCCCACCAGGGGAACACTGAAGCTTTCTTT.